The 17 T cell receptor beta chains given below trace back to one sample, sequenced in a study of neurological immune-mediated disorders. MiXCR, applied by TCRdb to the 5' RACE reads, yields one record per CDR3 protein. This sample has 35,000 to 50,000 distinct CDR3 sequences; 2% to 3% occur once, and the top ten carry roughly 2.3%. Sequenced input: PBMCs. These receptors all stem from a man over 45 with multiple sclerosis.

This clonotype has at least ten counts. V and J are TRBV5-1 and TRBJ1-6; TRBD1 matches at 8 bases. V lost 1 base, J lost 7 bases, and 4 bases stayed unmatched. Germline-derived CDR1 and CDR2 are SGHRS and YFSETQ. CDR3 length: 15 amino acids. CDR3 sequence (DNA): TGCGCCAGCAGCTTGACAGGGGGGGACAATTCACCCCTCCACTTT. Translating it yields CASSLTGGDNSPLHF.

This clonotype was seen at least ten times. The chain is built from TRBV7-6 and TRBJ2-2, with 8 bases lining up with TRBD1. CDR1 SGHVS and CDR2 FNYEAQ come from the germline V gene. This CDR3 contains 15 residues. V trimming: 5 bases; J trimming: 0 bases; junction bases outside the gene matches: 2. The CDR3 DNA reads TGTGCCAGCAGCCGACAGGGGCCGAACACCGGGGAGCTGTTTTTT. It codes for CASSRQGPNTGELFF. Supplemented by reference TRBV7-6 and TRBJ2-2, the full variable domain reads GAGVSQSPRYKVTKRGQDVALRCDPISGHVSLYWYRQALGQGPEFLTYFNYEAQQDKSGLPNDRFSAERPEGSISTLTIQRTEQRDSAMYRCASSRQGPNTGELFFGEGSRLTVL.

This clonotype has ten or more counts. The chain links TRBV5-6 to TRBJ2-7; D perhaps matches TRBD1 (6 bases). CDR3 length: 13 residues. Germline lookup yields CDR1 SGHDT and CDR2 YYEEEE. V lost 4 bases and J 5 bases, leaving 13 bases between the germline ends. The CDR3 sequence is CASSPGTSNEQYF. The CDR3, as DNA: TGTGCCAGCAGCCCGGGGACATCTAACGAGCAGTACTTC.

Many counts were recorded for this clonotype. V and J are TRBV11-3 and TRBJ1-2; D call uncertain. The germline V gene has CDR1 SGHNT and CDR2 YENEEA. V was trimmed by 2 bases and J by 4 bases, leaving 11 bases between them. The CDR3 consists of 14 residues. The chain's CDR3 is CASSLRGRPYGYTF. CDR3 bases: TGTGCCAGCAGCTTACGAGGGAGACCCTATGGCTACACCTTC. The full variable domain, its missing parts supplied by reference TRBV11-3 and TRBJ1-2, is EAGVVQSPRYKIIEKKQPVAFWCNPISGHNTLYWYLQNLGQGPELLIRYENEEAVDDSQLPKDRFSAERLKGVDSTLKIQPAELGDSAVYLCASSLRGRPYGYTFGSGTRLTVV.

This clonotype was seen ten or more times. V gene TRBV3-1 combines with J gene TRBJ2-1; 10 bases line up with TRBD2. CDR3 length equals 17 residues. Germline CDR1 reads LGHDT; CDR2 reads YNNKEL (reference sequence). V lost 3 bases to trimming and J lost 12 bases; unmatched junction nucleotides: 17. Written as DNA, the CDR3 is TGTGCCAGCAGCCAGGGGGTAGCGGGGGGCTACCAGATAGGGCAGTTCTTC. Protein sequence: CASSQGVAGGYQIGQFF.

This clonotype was counted at least ten times. V gene TRBV7-2 combines with J gene TRBJ1-2; D remains ambiguous. Deletions cut 4 bases from V and 7 bases from J, with 7 bases between. Germline V gene data show CDR1 as SGHTA and CDR2 as FQGNSA. The length of the CDR3 is 11 residues. CDR3: CASSSFRGYTF. The CDR3 bases are TGTGCCAGCAGCTCTTTCCGTGGCTACACCTTC. Full variable domain (outside the CDR3, taken from reference TRBV7-2 and TRBJ1-2): GAGVSQSPSNKVTEKGKDVELRCDPISGHTALYWYRQSLGQGLEFLIYFQGNSAPDKSGLPSDRFSAERTGGSVSTLTIQRTQQEDSAVYLCASSSFRGYTFGSGTRLTVV.

This clonotype was seen many times. J is TRBJ1-5 and V is TRBV27, with TRBD1 as a possible D gene (5 bases). CDR1 is MNHEY, CDR2 SMNVEV, per germline (reference sequence). Between the trimmed V and J ends, which lost 6 bases and 1 base, there was a span of 16 bases. This CDR3 contains 16 residues. Here the CDR3 reads CASSRAGPVSNQPQHF. The DNA for the CDR3 is TGTGCCAGCAGCCGAGCAGGGCCGGTAAGCAATCAGCCCCAGCATTTT.

This clonotype was observed many times. V and J are TRBV12-3 or TRBV12-4 and TRBJ2-7; 9 bases are shared with TRBD1. V shed 6 bases and J 5 bases; nucleotides not matched to a gene: 8. The CDR3 is made up of 14 amino acids. CDR3 sequence reads: CASRGTGGLNEQYF. The DNA of the CDR3 is TGTGCCAGCAGAGGAACAGGGGGCTTAAACGAGCAGTACTTC.

This clonotype was counted at least ten times. The chain joins TRBV12-3 or TRBV12-4 to TRBJ2-3; TRBD2 is a possible D gene (5 bases). The CDR3 is made up of 14 amino acids. Trimming left V 1 base short and J 5 bases short, with 10 bases between. For the CDR3, the DNA is TGTGCCAGCAGTTTAGTCGGCGGGCTAGATACGCAGTATTTT. This translates into CASSLVGGLDTQYF.

This clonotype was observed at least ten times. The rearrangement uses TRBV27 and TRBJ1-2; 7 nucleotides line up with TRBD1. CDR3 length equals 13 residues. Germline lookup yields CDR1 MNHEY and CDR2 SMNVEV (reference sequence). V lost 6 bases, J lost 7 bases, and 8 bases stayed unmatched. The CDR3 DNA reads as TGTGCCAGCAGGTCAGGGGGAGACGGTGGCTACACCTTC. Protein sequence: CASRSGGDGGYTF.

This clonotype was counted at least ten times. This sequence joins TRBV3-1 and TRBJ1-2; no firm D call. CDR1 and CDR2 from the germline V gene are LGHDT and YNNKEL (reference sequence). This CDR3 spans 13 amino acids. Trimming shortened V by 4 bases and J by 8 bases, and 14 bases separated the two germline ends. The chain's CDR3 is CASSLGSPGGYTF. CDR3 in DNA: TGTGCCAGCAGCCTGGGATCACCGGGAGGCTACACCTTC.

This sequence joins TRBV14 and TRBJ2-7, with D possibly called TRBD1 or TRBD2 (5 bases each). CDR1 is SGHDN and CDR2 is FVKESK in the germline V gene. The CDR3 runs to 17 residues. The germline V and J ends were trimmed by 2 bases and 4 bases, with 21 bases remaining between them. CDR3 coding DNA: TGTGCCAGCAGCCAAAGGAGGCAAACAGGAAAGGGTTACGAGCAGTACTTC. Its translation is CASSQRRQTGKGYEQYF.

This clonotype was recorded at least ten times. The chain recombines TRBV3-1 with TRBJ1-2, with a tentative D call TRBD1 (6 bases). Germline V gene lookup returns CDR1 LGHDT and CDR2 YNNKEL (reference sequence). V was trimmed by 3 bases and J by 4 bases, leaving 12 bases between them. The CDR3 runs 14 residues. The CDR3 here is CASSQARGAYGYTF. The CDR3 coding sequence is TGTGCCAGCAGCCAGGCACGGGGGGCCTATGGCTACACCTTC.

In this sample, this clonotype turned up many times. Here the CDR3 DNA reads TGTGCCAGCAGCTTTGGGTTCGGGCTAGCCAAAAACATTCAGTACTTC. It codes for CASSFGFGLAKNIQYF. The rearrangement joins TRBV7-8 to TRBJ2-4; unclear D gene. The CDR3 contains 16 residues. V lost 3 bases, J lost 0 bases, and 12 bases lay in between. CDR1 and CDR2 from the germline V gene are SGHVS and FQNEAQ.

This clonotype has at least ten counts. The chain recombines TRBV6-2 or TRBV6-3 with TRBJ1-6; D uncertain. V lost 0 bases and J 6 bases, leaving 12 bases between the germline ends. CDR1 and CDR2 from the germline V gene are MNHEY and SVGEGT. The length of the CDR3 is 16 residues. CDR3 sequence reads: CASSYSQAPGNSPLHF. The DNA of the CDR3 is TGTGCCAGCAGTTACTCGCAAGCTCCGGGTAATTCACCCCTCCACTTT.

This clonotype was counted many times. The chain couples TRBV5-5 to TRBJ2-5, with TRBD2 identical over 10 bases. The germline gives CDR1 SGHKS, CDR2 YYEKEE (reference sequence). Losses at the gene ends were 1 base for V and 5 bases for J; bases not matched to a gene: 8. This CDR3 has 16 amino acids. CDR3 sequence: CASSLIAAGGLETQYF. The DNA of the CDR3 is TGTGCCAGCAGCTTGATCGCAGCGGGGGGGCTGGAGACCCAGTACTTC.

Ten or more counts support this clonotype. This chain connects TRBV18 to TRBJ1-1; D gene ambiguous. V was cut by 5 bases and J by 1 base, with 5 bases left in between. Per the germline V gene, CDR1 is KGHSH and CDR2 is LQKENI. The CDR3 is 12 residues long. The CDR3 nucleotides are TGTGCCAGCTCATCAGGGAACACTGAAGCTTTCTTT. Amino acids: CASSSGNTEAFF.